Detailed here is one T cell receptor (beta chain). Its antigen specificity is not known. One base away there is no much larger clone; base qualities are not given. The source of the sample is a study of a mutant IDH1 vaccine in newly diagnosed glioma (dated by TCRdb to about 2021). About the study as a whole: Patients were given eight vaccinations, in weeks 1, 3, 5, 7, 11, 15, 19 and 23, which matched visits V03 through V10. Peripheral blood samples were drawn at six visits, namely V03 (baseline), V05, V07, V10, V12 and V13. Of the 25 to 40 patients who were treated, 62.5% were male and about 40% were female, and the mean age was around 40 years. Longitudinal TCRB deep sequencing was performed for fewer than 30 treated patients wherever samples were available for exploratory analyses. Before enrollment, most patients had been given radiochemotherapy with temozolomide as standard therapy, while the rest had received either radiotherapy alone or temozolomide alone. Vaccination started 4-6 weeks after radiotherapy alone, or was given together with temozolomide cycles in the groups whose treatment included chemotherapy.

Library preparation used the immunoSEQ multiplex PCR assay. Rearranged TCR beta chain sequences were amplified using the hsTCRB Kit according to the manufacturer's protocol. Sequencing of TCRB libraries was carried out on an Illumina MiSeq. As for how the authors treated the data: Demultiplexing, trimming and gene mapping were performed with the kit vendor's proprietary platform. TCRdb took this table from immuneACCESS and kept in-frame rearrangements with V and J called. Such tables lack part of the clones; where checked against another copy, unresolved V genes explain under half of the gap, and the rest is unexplained. V and J calls and clone size follow that table, whereas D and trimming were derived from the DNA. This sample gives tens of thousands of clones in total; 82% of them show up just once. The top ten constitute approximately 13% of the sample. The time point label on this specimen signifies: week 23, last vaccination. Each vaccine dose, consisting of 300 ug of a 20-mer mutant IDH1 peptide in Montanide, was administered subcutaneously with topical imiquimod. The donors had newly diagnosed IDH1-mutant astrocytomas of WHO grade 3 or 4 that showed loss of nuclear ATRX. The samples were drawn from NOA16, a multicentre, single-arm, open-label phase I trial in Germany that tested a mutant IDH1 peptide vaccine in humans for the first time. Genomic DNA for TCRB sequencing was extracted from EDTA blood using the DNeasy Blood and Tissue Kit.

Overall results and qualifications from the work: Vaccine-induced immune responses across multiple MHC alleles were detected in 93.3% of patients. Changes in the top peripheral T cell clonotypes picked up by TCRB sequencing did not appear to be linked to pseudoprogression. PBMC samples for TCRB deep sequencing were selected based on availability. The authors stated that sample limitations prevented analyses of patient blood samples from being reproduced.

From the cysteine through the phenylalanine, the CDR3 covers 17 amino acids. Left in the record is the CDR3 DNA by itself, 51 bases read in frame from the first base. The germline V gene (reference sequence) gives CDR1 as SEHNR and CDR2 as FQNEAQ. The germline V end is reduced by 1 base and the J end by 5 bases; junction bases left unmatched: 7. Sample: PBMCs, taken from a glioma patient whose treatment included an IDH1 peptide vaccine. Recombination joined TRBV7-9 with TRBJ2-7; the central 14 bases match TRBD2. The sequence came from a man in his thirties or forties with glioma. The CDR3 reads as follows: CASSLVLGLAGAHEQYF. The DNA reads TGTGCCAGCAGCTTAGTCCTGGGACTAGCGGGAGCCCACGAGCAGTACTTC. The reference TRBV7-9 and TRBJ2-7 proteins fill in what lies around the CDR3, so the full variable domain reads DTGVSQNPRHKITKRGQNVTFRCDPISEHNRLYWYRQTLGQGPEFLTYFQNEAQLEKSRLLSDRFSAERPKGSFSTLEIQRTEQGDSAMYLCASSLVLGLAGAHEQYFGPGTRLTVT.